These 19 T cell receptor beta chains came from one sample sequenced in a study of Graves' ophthalmopathy and Graves' hyperthyroidism. RNA transcripts provided the template for amplifying TCR beta CDR3 regions. Investigators did first-round RT-PCR with HTBI primers, then second-round multiplex PCR. TCRdb fed the multiplex PCR reads into MiXCR, producing one record per CDR3 protein. The data contain about 380,000 distinct CDR3 sequences, 15% of them seen just once; the ten biggest clones take up roughly 7%. The sequencing sample was made of peripheral blood. These receptors all stem from a woman aged 18-29 years with stable Graves' hyperthyroidism.

In this sample, this clonotype turned up many times. The chain joins TRBV20-1 to TRBJ2-4; 11 bases match TRBD2. This CDR3 is built from 16 residues. Looked up from germline, CDR1 is DFQATT and CDR2 is SNEGSKA (reference sequence). Germline trimming cut 3 bases from V and 7 bases from J; bases unmatched to any gene: 11. CDR3 region: CSARKGLAGGVNIQYF. CDR3 sequence (DNA): TGCAGTGCTAGGAAAGGGCTAGCGGGGGGTGTGAACATTCAGTACTTC.

At least ten counts were recorded for this clonotype. This sequence joins TRBV6-1 and TRBJ2-2, with TRBD1 identical over 8 bases. In germline, CDR1 is MNHNS, CDR2 SASEGT. V was pared by 6 bases and J by 8 bases, with 5 bases of the junction left unmatched. This CDR3 has 13 residues. The CDR3 sequence: CASSRQGSGELFF. CDR3 sequence (DNA): TGTGCCAGCAGCCGACAGGGGTCGGGGGAGCTGTTTTTT.

J is TRBJ2-7 and V is TRBV12-3 or TRBV12-4; D is unclear. CDR3 length equals 15 residues. V lost 5 bases, J lost 2 bases, and 16 bases lay in between. CDR3: CASSPTLESAYEQYF. CDR3 DNA sequence: TGTGCCAGCAGTCCGACGCTCGAATCCGCCTACGAGCAGTACTTC.

This clonotype was picked up many times. This chain joins TRBV12-3 or TRBV12-4 and TRBJ2-7, with D maybe TRBD1 (5 bases). V dropped 3 bases and J dropped 2 bases, with 8 bases sitting between them. This CDR3 comprises 13 residues. CDR3 protein: CASSFTGPYEQYF. In DNA form, the CDR3 reads TGTGCCAGCAGTTTTACAGGCCCCTACGAGCAGTACTTC.

This clonotype was detected many times. This sequence joins TRBV6-2 or TRBV6-3 and TRBJ2-2, with TRBD2 as a possible D gene (6 bases). This CDR3 is built from 16 residues. The V end lost 5 bases, the J end lost 4 bases, and 17 bases lay between the germline ends. Germline V gene data show CDR1 as MNHEY and CDR2 as SVGEGT. In DNA, the CDR3 is TGTGCCAGCAGTATTCCGACACTGCGGGGCACCGGGGAGCTGTTTTTT. Translating gives CASSIPTLRGTGELFF.

The gene calls are TRBV6-5 and TRBJ1-5; D uncertain. This CDR3 region has 17 residues. V was cut by 0 bases and J by 0 bases, with 12 bases left in between. Per the germline V gene, CDR1 is MNHEY and CDR2 is SVGAGI. The CDR3 DNA reads TGTGCCAGCAGTTACTCTGGAGACTCTACTAGCAATCAGCCCCAGCATTTT. Translating gives CASSYSGDSTSNQPQHF.

This clonotype has a count of ten or more. The CDR3 reads CSVSRLRTGEQYF. CDR3 sequence (DNA): TGCAGTGTCTCGCGGTTGAGGACGGGAGAGCAGTACTTC. V is TRBV20-1 and J is TRBJ2-7, with a weak D call TRBD2 (5 bases). The CDR3 has 13 residues. The V gene lost 7 bases and the J gene lost 7 bases, with 20 bases spanning the gap. The germline V gene encodes CDR1 DFQATT and CDR2 SNEGSKA (reference sequence).

This clonotype was seen repeatedly, ten times or more. The CDR3: CASSLGTRPKETQYF. The CDR3 DNA sequence: TGTGCCAGCAGTTTGGGAACACGGCCTAAAGAGACCCAGTACTTC. The genes are TRBV12-3 or TRBV12-4 and TRBJ2-5; D unresolved. The CDR3 has 15 residues. Trimming removed 3 bases at V and 3 bases at J, with 14 bases between.

This clonotype was counted many times. The rearrangement uses TRBV19 and TRBJ1-1; D is possibly TRBD1 (5 bases). Germline CDR1 reads LNHDA; CDR2 reads SQIVND (reference sequence). This CDR3 contains 15 residues. Between the trimmed V and J ends, which lost 0 bases and 4 bases, there was a span of 12 bases. The CDR3: CASSIEGRATTEAFF. DNA of the CDR3: TGTGCCAGTAGTATAGAGGGCAGGGCGACCACTGAAGCTTTCTTT.

This clonotype has a count of ten or more. The chain uses TRBV29-1 and TRBJ1-1; no clear D. The CDR3 totals 11 residues. Germline V gene lookup returns CDR1 SQVTM and CDR2 ANQGSEA. V was clipped by 6 bases and J by 6 bases, with 11 bases between them. The CDR3 region has the DNA TGCAGCGTCGAACGGGGAGCTGAAGCTTTCTTT. Translation gives CSVERGAEAFF.

As concerns this clonotype: One end of the junction is discordant with germline, which a read error may explain. V is TRBV7-2 and J is TRBJ1-5; D unclear. Germline V CDR1 and CDR2: SGHTA, FQGNSA. The CDR3 loop spans 13 amino acids. Written as DNA, the CDR3 is TGTGCCAGCAGCTTTTCTAGCATTCAGCCCCAGCATTTT. It is translated as CASSFSSIQPQHF.

This clonotype was found a few times. This chain uses TRBV19 with TRBJ1-3; D might be TRBD1 (5 bases). The ends were cut back, 5 bases at V and 2 bases at J, with 10 bases in the middle. Germline CDR1 is LNHDA and CDR2 is SQIVND (reference sequence). The CDR3 covers 14 residues. The CDR3 DNA is TGTGCCAGTAGTCCGGGGGGGGCTGGAAACACCATATATTTT. This translates into CASSPGGAGNTIYF. The full variable domain, in which reference TRBV19 and TRBJ1-3 provide the parts outside the CDR3, is DGGITQSPKYLFRKEGQNVTLSCEQNLNHDAMYWYRQDPGQGLRLIYYSQIVNDFQKGDIAEGYSVSREKKESFPLTVTSAQKNPTAFYLCASSPGGAGNTIYFGEGSWLTVV.

There are many counts of this clonotype. This chain uses TRBV7-2 with TRBJ2-5; D unclear. There are 13 residues in the CDR3. V lost 6 bases and J lost 1, with 9 bases in between. In germline, CDR1 is SGHTA, CDR2 FQGNSA. In DNA, the CDR3 is TGTGCCAGCAGTAGGGTTCCCCAAGAGACCCAGTACTTC. Protein product: CASSRVPQETQYF.

This clonotype has at least ten counts. This chain links TRBV19 with TRBJ2-2, with 16 positions matching TRBD2. This CDR3 has 19 amino acids. Germline V gene lookup returns CDR1 LNHDA and CDR2 SQIVND (reference sequence). Trimming at V came to 10 bases and at J to 4 bases, leaving 15 bases not matched to a gene. The CDR3 DNA is TGTGCCACCCCTGCCCTGGGACTAGCGGGGGGGCGTGGCACCGGGGAGCTGTTTTTT. This codes for CATPALGLAGGRGTGELFF. Full variable domain (rest looked up from reference TRBV19 and TRBJ2-2): DGGITQSPKYLFRKEGQNVTLSCEQNLNHDAMYWYRQDPGQGLRLIYYSQIVNDFQKGDIAEGYSVSREKKESFPLTVTSAQKNPTAFYLCATPALGLAGGRGTGELFFGEGSRLTVL.

This clonotype was seen repeatedly, ten times or more. The chain links TRBV12-3 or TRBV12-4 to TRBJ1-2; tentatively, D is TRBD1 (6 bases). The CDR3 totals 16 residues. Trimming stripped 6 bases from V and 2 bases from J, with 19 bases between. The CDR3 DNA reads TGTGCCAGCAGCGCGTTTAAGACAGGCCACAACTATGGCTACACCTTC. Translating gives CASSAFKTGHNYGYTF.

Many counts were recorded for this clonotype. The rearrangement links TRBV5-4 to TRBJ2-7, with a possible D match to TRBD1 (6 bases). CDR3 length: 14 amino acids. Trimming cost V 1 base and J 5 bases, with 13 bases left between them. Germline-derived CDR1 and CDR2 are SGHNT and YYREEE (reference sequence). The CDR3 here is CASSLQQGLHEQYF. DNA of the CDR3: TGTGCCAGCAGCTTGCAGCAGGGGCTACACGAGCAGTACTTC.

Ten or more counts support this clonotype. J is TRBJ2-2 and V is TRBV7-9; 9 bases align to TRBD1. The CDR3 consists of 14 residues. V lost 5 bases and J lost 5; bases outside the gene matches: 3. Germline values: CDR1 SEHNR, CDR2 FQNEAQ (reference sequence). CDR3 nucleotide sequence: TGTGCCAGCAGCCGACAGGGGGAAACCGGGGAGCTGTTTTTT. This codes for CASSRQGETGELFF.

This clonotype was found many times. The rearrangement joins TRBV9 to TRBJ1-1, with D hard to call. With 2 bases removed from V and 4 bases from J, the gap between germline ends came to 15 bases. Germline CDR1 SGDLS, CDR2 YYNGEE. There are 15 residues in the CDR3. Written as DNA, the CDR3 is TGTGCCAGCAGCGTGTCCCGGCGCATGGGCACTGAAGCTTTCTTT. Encoded protein: CASSVSRRMGTEAFF.

This clonotype was observed at least ten times. This rearrangement joins TRBV19 to TRBJ2-7; TRBD2 aligns across 8 bases. J lost 0 bases, V lost 1 base, and 5 bases had no gene match. CDR1 LNHDA and CDR2 SQIVND come from the germline V gene (reference sequence). This CDR3 has 16 residues. The DNA of the CDR3 is TGTGCCAGTAGTATAGGGGGACTAGTCCCCTCCTACGAGCAGTACTTC. Translated: CASSIGGLVPSYEQYF. The full variable domain, in which reference TRBV19 and TRBJ2-7 provide the parts outside the CDR3, is DGGITQSPKYLFRKEGQNVTLSCEQNLNHDAMYWYRQDPGQGLRLIYYSQIVNDFQKGDIAEGYSVSREKKESFPLTVTSAQKNPTAFYLCASSIGGLVPSYEQYFGPGTRLTVT.